This T cell receptor beta chain came from a study of shared clonotypes between healthy human individuals. Overall study context: Per-donor plates numbered three CD4 naive, three CD4 memory, two CD8 naive and one CD8 memory. Study-wide results and caveats: Clonotype sharing across a few donors was observed for around 4.5% of naive CD4 clonotypes. Against clonotypes common to all four donors, non-shared ones had lower generation probabilities.

The V gene end was trimmed by 6 bases and the J gene end by 3 bases; junction bases not matched to a gene: 7. Germline CDR1 SGHRS, CDR2 YFSETQ. The CDR3 is 14 residues long. Points on this clone: As yet, its antigen is unknown.

Sequencing used immunoSEQ multiplex PCR; TCRdb keeps in-frame clones, though not all of them. The sample records about 2.4 million clones, around 90% being singletons. The gene calls are TRBV5-1 and TRBJ2-3, with 7 nucleotides matching TRBD2. The sample was naive CD4+ T cells sorted from blood. Subset noted: CD45RA+ positively selected. This clonotype was obtained from a man between 18 and 29 years old in good health. CDR3 DNA sequence: TGCGCCAGCACCGCCGGGAGGATAACAGATACGCAGTATTTT. Protein product: CASTAGRITDTQYF.